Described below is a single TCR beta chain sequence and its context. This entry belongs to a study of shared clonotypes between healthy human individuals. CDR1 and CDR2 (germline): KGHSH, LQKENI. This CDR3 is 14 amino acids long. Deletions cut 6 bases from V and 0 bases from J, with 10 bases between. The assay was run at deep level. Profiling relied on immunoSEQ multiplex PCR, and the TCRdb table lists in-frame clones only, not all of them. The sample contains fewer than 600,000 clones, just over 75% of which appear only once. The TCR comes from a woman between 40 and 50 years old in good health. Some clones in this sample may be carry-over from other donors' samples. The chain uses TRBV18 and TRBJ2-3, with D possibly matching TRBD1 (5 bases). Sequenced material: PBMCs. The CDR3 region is CASSRAGSTDTQYF. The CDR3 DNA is TGTGCCAGCTCCCGGGCAGGGAGCACAGATACGCAGTATTTT.